This T cell receptor beta chain was captured by sequencing in a study of control samples from healthy donors and cancer patients (TCRdb year 2020). The receptor library was made with the immunoSEQ multiplex PCR assay. The table comes from immuneACCESS by way of TCRdb, which keeps in-frame sequences with V and J called. Part of the clones is missing from these tables; in studies checked, under half for an unresolved V gene and the rest for unknown reasons. For this sample there are tens of thousands of clones; 80% to 95% appear just once. The top ten clones comprise about 0.99% of the sample. Worth noting for this clone: Its cognate antigen has yet to be identified. Qualities for individual bases were not recorded, and no much larger clone is one base off.

The V and J ends are trimmed by 3 bases and 1 base, leaving 7 bases between them. Looking up the germline V gene yields CDR1 SGHTS and CDR2 YDEGEE. From the cysteine up to the phenylalanine, the CDR3 has a length of 13 residues. The sequence is cut down to CDR3 DNA, 39 bases in frame from base 1. The receptor was isolated from a man aged 30-40 years with colorectal cancer. The specimen was PBMCs. The V gene is TRBV5-8 and the J gene is TRBJ1-1; the D gene is not confidently resolved. The DNA reads as follows: TGTGCCAGCAGCTCCCAGCAGAACACTGAAGCTTTCTTT. Its translation reads: CASSSQQNTEAFF.